The 10 T cell receptor beta chains reported below all come from one sample, sequenced in a study of T cell repertoires in cytomegalovirus infection. TCRdb reprocessed the reads via MiXCR and lists one record per CDR3 protein. This sample has 150,000 to 200,000 distinct CDR3 sequences, with 20% to 25% found just once. These receptors are not linked to any known antigen. This material consisted of CD8+ T cells from cultured PBMCs, taken from culture after CMV antigen stimulation. The receptor source for this set is a human donor in good health (CMV status not recorded). Some clones in this sample may be carry-over from other donors' samples.

The table lists this clonotype with many counts. V is TRBV4-1 and J is TRBJ1-1; perhaps TRBD1 as D (6 bases). The CDR3 totals 15 residues. Trimming took off 0 bases at V and 4 bases at J, with 12 bases between the two ends. Germline V gives CDR1 MGHRA, CDR2 YSYEKL. CDR3 amino acids: CASSQDAGAGTEAFF. The CDR3 DNA follows: TGCGCCAGCAGCCAAGATGCGGGGGCGGGCACTGAAGCTTTCTTT.

As to this clonotype: An end of the junction does not agree with germline; a read error may underlie this. This chain joins TRBV4-1 and TRBJ1-4; the match to TRBD1 covers 10 bases. CDR3 length: 15 amino acids. Germline CDR1 reads MGHRA; CDR2 reads YSYEKL. For the CDR3, the DNA is TGTGCCAGCAGCCAAAGGACAGGGGGTAATGAAAAACTGTTTTTT. It encodes CASSQRTGGNEKLFF.

This clonotype was seen more than once but under ten times. The J gene is TRBJ1-1, the V gene TRBV7-6; D possibly corresponds to TRBD1 (5 bases). Trimming pared 4 bases from V and 8 bases from J, leaving 11 bases between. Per the germline V gene, CDR1 is SGHVS and CDR2 is FNYEAQ. This CDR3 comprises 12 residues. CDR3 amino acids: CASSSLGDEAFF. CDR3 nucleotide sequence: TGTGCCAGCAGCTCCCTAGGGGACGAAGCTTTCTTT.

This clonotype was observed many times. J is TRBJ1-1 and V is TRBV12-3 or TRBV12-4; D gene unclear. Trimming took 3 bases from V and 7 from J, leaving 18 bases between them. The CDR3 sequence is 15 residues long. DNA of the CDR3: TGTGCCAGCAGTTTTTGGGCTGAGGGCAAAAATGAAGCTTTCTTT. Translated: CASSFWAEGKNEAFF.

The table lists this clonotype with a few counts. The chain carries TRBV18 and TRBJ1-5, with D unresolved. The length of the CDR3 is 15 residues. Per the germline V gene, CDR1 is KGHSH and CDR2 is LQKENI. Trimming took 3 bases from V and 0 from J, leaving 9 bases between them. This chain's CDR3 is CASSPSGNSNQPQHF. The CDR3 region has the DNA TGTGCCAGCTCACCGTCGGGGAATAGCAATCAGCCCCAGCATTTT.

This chain joins TRBV7-2 and TRBJ1-5; the match to TRBD1 covers 7 bases. Germline-derived CDR1 and CDR2 are SGHTA and FQGNSA. V was pared by 2 bases and J by 5 bases, with 3 bases of the junction left unmatched. CDR3 size: 14 residues. The CDR3 loop reads CASSLRGLHQPQHF. In DNA, the CDR3 is TGTGCCAGCAGCTTAAGGGGGCTGCATCAGCCCCAGCATTTT.

This clonotype showed up just a few times. The chain joins TRBV6-8 to TRBJ1-5; D remains ambiguous. The CDR3 has 14 amino acids. Between the trimmed V and J ends, which lost 6 bases and 7 bases, there was a span of 16 bases. Per the germline V gene, CDR1 is MNHGY and CDR2 is SAAAGT. For the CDR3, the DNA is TGTGCCAGCAGCTCAAGAGGGTGGGAACAGCCCCAGCATTTT. It specifies CASSSRGWEQPQHF.

V gene TRBV7-3 combines with J gene TRBJ2-1; 7 nucleotides match TRBD1. Germline V gene sequence: CDR1 SGHTA, CDR2 FQGTGA. V gave up 2 bases and J gave up 2 bases; unmatched junction bases: 6. CDR3 size: 16 residues. The CDR3: CASSLLTGSAYNEQFF. CDR3 nucleotide sequence: TGTGCCAGCAGCTTATTGACAGGGAGCGCCTACAATGAGCAGTTCTTC.

The chain couples TRBV12-3 or TRBV12-4 to TRBJ1-2; D gene uncertain. This CDR3 comprises 11 residues. The V end was cut by 5 bases, the J end by 7 bases, with 8 bases between. The CDR3 DNA reads TGTGCCAGCAGTCGTGGGGTTGGCTACACCTTC. This sequence encodes CASSRGVGYTF.

V is TRBV12-3 or TRBV12-4 and J is TRBJ2-1, with 7 bases fitting TRBD1. There are 14 residues in the CDR3. J gave up 4 bases and V 2 bases, and 2 bases lay outside the gene matches. The CDR3 DNA follows: TGTGCCAGCAGTTTAAGGGGACAGTACAATGAGCAGTTCTTC. It specifies CASSLRGQYNEQFF.